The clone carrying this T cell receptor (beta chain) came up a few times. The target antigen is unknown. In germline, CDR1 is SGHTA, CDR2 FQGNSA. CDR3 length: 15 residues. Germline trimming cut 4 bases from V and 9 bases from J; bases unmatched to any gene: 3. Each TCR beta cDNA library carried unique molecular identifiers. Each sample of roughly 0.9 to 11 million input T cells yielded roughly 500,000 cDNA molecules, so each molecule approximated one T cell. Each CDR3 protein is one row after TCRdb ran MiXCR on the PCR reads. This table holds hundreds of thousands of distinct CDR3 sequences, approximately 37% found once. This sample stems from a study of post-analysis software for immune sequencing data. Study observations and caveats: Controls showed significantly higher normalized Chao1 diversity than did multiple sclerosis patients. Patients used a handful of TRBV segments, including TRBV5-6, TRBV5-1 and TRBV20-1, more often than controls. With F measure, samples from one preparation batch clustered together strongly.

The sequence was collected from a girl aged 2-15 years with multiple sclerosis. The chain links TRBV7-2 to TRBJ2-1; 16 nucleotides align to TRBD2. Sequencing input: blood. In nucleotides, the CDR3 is TGTGCCAGCAGCTCGGGACTAGCGGGAGGGGTTGAGCAGTTCTTC. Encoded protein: CASSSGLAGGVEQFF.